This TCR beta chain was recorded in a study of PD-1 blockade in mismatch repair-deficient tumors. Study results and limitations: Rapid post-treatment expansion, then contraction, generally preceding radiologic response, marked tumor-resident clones.

V was trimmed by 1 base and J by 8 bases, leaving 6 bases between them. CDR1 and CDR2 (germline): SGHAT, FQNNGV. This CDR3 region has 12 residues. As regards this clone: As yet, its antigen is unknown.

Mismatch repair deficiency was confirmed in all patients, by PCR or immunohistochemistry. Sequencing was performed with immunoSEQ multiplex PCR; in TCRdb, only in-frame clones are kept and a portion is missing. Of about 16,000 clones listed, approximately 88% are singletons. This TCR was sampled from an adult with mismatch repair-deficient cancer. V usage is TRBV11-2 and J usage is TRBJ2-1; D assignment may be TRBD1 or TRBD2 (5 bases each). The sequencing used PBMCs, collected before pembrolizumab treatment. CDR3 sequence: CASSLVGDEQFF. Written as DNA, the CDR3 is TGTGCCAGCAGCTTAGTGGGGGATGAGCAGTTCTTC. The whole variable domain, filled in from reference TRBV11-2 and TRBJ2-1, reads EAGVAQSPRYKIIEKRQSVAFWCNPISGHATLYWYQQILGQGPKLLIQFQNNGVVDDSQLPKDRFSAERLKGVDSTLKIQPAKLEDSAVYLCASSLVGDEQFFGPGTRLTVL.